This T cell receptor (beta chain) was sequenced during a study of patients and donors after allogeneic stem cell transplantation. TCRdb fed the RT-PCR reads into MiXCR, producing one record per CDR3 protein. The sample lists over 150,000 distinct CDR3 sequences; approximately 28% were seen once. V shed 1 base and J shed 6 bases, with 10 bases lying between them. CDR3 length equals 13 residues. The V gene's germline CDR1 is SGHDT and CDR2 YYEEEE. This clonotype has a count of ten or more. The source material was blood, either unsorted or a sorted T cell fraction (not recorded which). The receptor's source is a human donor who was either an allogeneic HSCT recipient or a stem cell or donor lymphocyte infusion donor (not recorded which). It is not recorded whose cells these are; they may come from a transplant donor. The rearrangement uses TRBV5-6 and TRBJ1-1, with D unresolved. CDR3 coding DNA: TGTGCCAGCAGCTTGTATGGGGTCCCTGAAGCTTTCTTT. Amino acid sequence: CASSLYGVPEAFF.